Here is one T cell receptor (beta chain) with its context. Preparation of the TCRbeta library was carried out with unique molecular identifiers. TCRdb reprocessed the PCR reads via MiXCR and lists one record per CDR3 protein. The data contain approximately 340,000 distinct CDR3 sequences, around 10% of them singletons. This entry belongs to a study of T-cell reconstitution after alpha-beta-depleted transplantation in children. Germline CDR1 reads MNHNS; CDR2 reads SASEGT. J gave up 3 bases and V 6 bases, and 6 bases lay outside the gene matches. The CDR3 covers 15 residues. Sample: PBMCs from the stem cell graft donor, taken from the stem cell graft. The genes are TRBV6-1 and TRBJ2-2; TRBD2 matches at 8 bases. This sequence was found in a human donor who donated a stem cell graft to a child with acute lymphoblastic leukemia. The CDR3 sequence is CASRGGLAYTGELFF. The CDR3 nucleotides are TGTGCCAGCAGGGGCGGACTAGCTTACACCGGGGAGCTGTTTTTT.